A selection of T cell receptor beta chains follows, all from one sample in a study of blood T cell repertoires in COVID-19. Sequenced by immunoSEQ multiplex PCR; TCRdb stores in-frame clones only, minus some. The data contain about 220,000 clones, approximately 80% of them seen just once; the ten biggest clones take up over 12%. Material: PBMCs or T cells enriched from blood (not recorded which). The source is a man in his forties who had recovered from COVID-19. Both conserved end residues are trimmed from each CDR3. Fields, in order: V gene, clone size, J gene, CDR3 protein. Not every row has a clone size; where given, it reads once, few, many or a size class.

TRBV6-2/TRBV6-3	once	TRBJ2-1	ASSYGTSGRWNNEQF
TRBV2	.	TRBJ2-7	ASSGTGTGEGEQY
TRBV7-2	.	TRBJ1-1	ASSLVGAPEAF
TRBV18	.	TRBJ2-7	ASSPDISYEQY
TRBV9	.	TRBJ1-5	ASSVGVNQPQH
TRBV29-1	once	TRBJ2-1	SVAGTSPAYNEQF
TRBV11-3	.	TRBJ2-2	ASSPYRGGTGELF
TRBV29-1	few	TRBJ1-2	SILPGQGRSYT
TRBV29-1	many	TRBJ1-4	SVVDRANEKLF
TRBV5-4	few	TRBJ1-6	ASSFGDRGNNSPLH
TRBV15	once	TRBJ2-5	ATSLNGRAQETQY
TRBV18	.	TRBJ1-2	ASSLTRDNDYGYT
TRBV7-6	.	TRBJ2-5	ASSLSSSAQETQY
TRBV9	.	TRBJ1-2	ASGLETYGYT